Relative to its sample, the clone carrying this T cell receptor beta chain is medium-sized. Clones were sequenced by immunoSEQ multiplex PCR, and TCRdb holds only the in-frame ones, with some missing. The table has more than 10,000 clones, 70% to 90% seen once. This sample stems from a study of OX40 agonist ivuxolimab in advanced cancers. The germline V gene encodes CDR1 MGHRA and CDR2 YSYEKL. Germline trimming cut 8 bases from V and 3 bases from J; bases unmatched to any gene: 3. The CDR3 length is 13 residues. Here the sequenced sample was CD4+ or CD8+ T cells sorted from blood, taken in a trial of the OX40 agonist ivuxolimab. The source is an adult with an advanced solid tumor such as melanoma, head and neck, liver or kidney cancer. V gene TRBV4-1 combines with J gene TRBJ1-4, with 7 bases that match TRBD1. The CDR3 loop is CASGQDPNEKLFF. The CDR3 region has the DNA TGCGCCAGCGGACAGGATCCTAATGAAAAACTGTTTTTT.